A selection of T cell receptor beta chains follows, all from one sample in a study of T cell responses to AZD1222 COVID-19 vaccine. Here immunoSEQ multiplex PCR was the method, and the copy in TCRdb shows in-frame clones only, minus some. This sample yields under 95,000 clones, of which over 80% are seen a single time; roughly 15% belongs to the top ten. The specimen comprised peripheral blood, sampled on day 0 of AZD1222 vaccination. These receptors originate from an adult in good health. Both conserved end residues are part of each CDR3. Each record gives: V gene, clone size, CDR3 protein. Not all rows give a size; the values are once, few, many and, for expanded clones, a class.

V: TRBV2; size: -; CDR3: CASTEFSRPEETQYF
V: TRBV5-1; size: -; CDR3: CASSFGPHPRQETQYF
V: TRBV27; size: -; CDR3: CASSPLSWAVNTEAFF
V: TRBV10-1; size: -; CDR3: CASSSGRNNEQFF
V: TRBV2; size: few; CDR3: CASSELGNYGYTF
V: TRBV5-5; size: -; CDR3: CASSLRATSAYYEQYF
V: TRBV24-1; size: -; CDR3: CATSDWDRPEAFF
V: TRBV28; size: once; CDR3: CASLATRVADTQYF
V: TRBV6-5; size: -; CDR3: CASSTGRAAYEQYF
V: TRBV15; size: -; CDR3: CATSSRGGGETQYF
V: TRBV7-3; size: -; CDR3: CASSLRHGTSYWNEQFF
V: TRBV28; size: -; CDR3: CASMEGKTGNTIYF
V: TRBV7-8; size: -; CDR3: CASSLAPSADYEQYF
V: TRBV20-1; size: -; CDR3: CSASGLADNEQFF
V: TRBV27; size: -; CDR3: CASSFLAGRGHTEAFF
V: TRBV28; size: few; CDR3: CASRNTGARNQPQHF
V: TRBV3-1/TRBV3-2; size: once; CDR3: CASSQDPQTNTEAFF
V: TRBV6-4; size: few; CDR3: CASSDRGEPNLNTEAFF
V: TRBV7-3; size: -; CDR3: CASSSGPGGYGYTF
V: TRBV29-1; size: -; CDR3: CSVVLSSYGYTF
V: TRBV5-4; size: -; CDR3: CASSSVTASLFSYYGYTF
V: TRBV7-8; size: -; CDR3: CASSFPDDRGLAKNIQYF
V: TRBV4-1; size: -; CDR3: CASSQDMAITYEQYF
V: TRBV19; size: -; CDR3: CASSVTGGSYNEQFF
V: TRBV5-1; size: -; CDR3: CASSRGQGDEQYF
V: TRBV10-3; size: -; CDR3: CAISGGGGNSGANVLTF
V: TRBV5-4; size: few; CDR3: CASSPGGTSGRGEQYF
V: TRBV14; size: -; CDR3: CASSSGQGFMAGELFF
V: TRBV11-2; size: -; CDR3: CASSSGTSGAYEQYF
V: TRBV12-3/TRBV12-4; size: few; CDR3: CASSLTSTDTQYF
V: TRBV4-1; size: -; CDR3: CASSSPRASGTADTQYF
V: TRBV9; size: -; CDR3: CASSVEGHGDTEAFF
V: TRBV3-1/TRBV3-2; size: -; CDR3: CASSQEEHRGQIAFF
V: TRBV6-4; size: -; CDR3: CASSDSALNEQFF
V: TRBV27; size: -; CDR3: CASRSLPAPPYEQYF
V: TRBV6-6; size: -; CDR3: CASSYSSRRETQYF
V: TRBV13; size: -; CDR3: CASSQVNEQFF
V: TRBV6-5; size: few; CDR3: CASSYGGSYEQYF
V: TRBV2; size: -; CDR3: CASRQQGVGYGYTF
V: TRBV3-1/TRBV3-2; size: -; CDR3: CASSLTDTQYF
V: TRBV18; size: -; CDR3: CASSLDRGEQYF
V: TRBV19; size: -; CDR3: CASSIASSNQPQHF
V: TRBV15; size: -; CDR3: CATSRDRQGGAFF